The T cell receptor (beta chain) described here comes from a study of beta chain features in type 1 diabetes. Whole-study findings and limits: Resolution of whether HLA type affects TCRB rearrangement was not achieved here. Reads derived from cDNA could over-represent cells showing high TCR expression. TCRB CDR3 length was moderately but significantly reduced in all four CD4+ subsets of Type 1 diabetes patients.

CDR3 length: 13 amino acids. Unmatched junction bases numbered 1, after V lost 7 bases and J lost 1 base. CDR1 is KGHSH and CDR2 is LQKENI in the germline V gene. On this clone itself: What it binds is not known.

Expressed TCRB transcripts were sequenced, since all the RNA that had been isolated was reverse transcribed. Assay: immunoSEQ multiplex PCR; the TCRdb copy retains only in-frame clones and omits some. The profile shows about 340,000 clones, roughly 9% of them singletons. The sequence derives from a man aged 25-45 years with type 1 diabetes. The chain couples TRBV18 to TRBJ1-1; 9 bases are a match to TRBD1. The sequenced material came from central memory CD4+ T cells from blood. The CDR3 DNA is TGTGCCAGCTTACAGGGGGCGAACACTGAAGCTTTCTTT. This gives the protein CASLQGANTEAFF. The entire variable domain, with the rest obtained from reference TRBV18 and TRBJ1-1, is as follows: NAGVMQNPRHLVRRRGQEARLRCSPMKGHSHVYWYRQLPEEGLKFMVYLQKENIIDESGMPKERFSAEFPKEGPSILRIQQVVRGDSAAYFCASLQGANTEAFFGQGTRLTVV.